This TCR beta chain was identified during a study of molecular identifiers for immune sequencing clone quantification. This CDR3 spans 15 amino acids. CDR1 SGHTA and CDR2 FQGNSA come from the germline V gene. In TCRdb, the PCR reads were re-called with MiXCR into one record per CDR3 protein. Among about 98,000 distinct CDR3 sequences listed, 30% to 45% were seen once. Worth noting for this clonotype: The junction does not match germline at one end; this may be a read error.

The chain combines TRBV7-2 with TRBJ2-7, with TRBD2 matching over 7 bases. Sequenced: naive CD8+ T cells from blood, with Jurkat cell RNA spiked in. Stated subset: FACS-sorted CD8+CD4-CCR7+CD45RA+ naive T cells. This TCR was recovered from a human donor in good health. Some libraries in this study had Jurkat cell RNA spiked in. CDR3: CASSPFAGETYEQCF. DNA for the CDR3: TGTGCCAGCAGCCCCTTCGCGGGAGAGACCTACGAGCAGTGCTTC.